This TCR beta chain originates from a study of T cell changes during pregnancy in multiple sclerosis. Method: immunoSEQ multiplex PCR; TCRdb's copy keeps in-frame clones and lacks some. The sample carries 15,000 to 20,000 clones, 88% recorded once. The sequence derives from a female donor in good health, enrolled as a control in a pregnancy study. Specimen: CD8+ T cells from peripheral blood mononuclear cells, collected after pregnancy.

Here the CDR3 reads CASSQGLDRGLVYGYTF. The DNA of the CDR3 is TGCGCCAGCAGCCAAGGTTTAGACAGGGGGCTTGTGTATGGCTACACCTTC. The chain is built from TRBV4-3 and TRBJ1-2, with TRBD1 matching over 10 bases. Per the germline V gene, CDR1 is LGHNA and CDR2 is YSLEER. The junction had 10 bases not matched to a gene; V was cut back by 1 base and J by 5 bases. The CDR3 is 17 residues long.